These 6 T cell receptor beta chains were sequenced from one sample in a study of shared clonotypes between healthy human individuals. Sequencing was performed with immunoSEQ multiplex PCR; in TCRdb, only in-frame clones are kept and a portion is missing. The sample shows roughly 2.5 million clones, roughly nine tenths of them seen only once. The sequenced material came from naive CD4+ T cells sorted from blood. Subset meaning: CD45RA+ positively selected. All receptors derive from a man aged 18 to 29 in good health.

CDR3 amino acids: CAISSGTKETQYF. The CDR3 DNA is TGTGCCATCAGTTCCGGGACCAAAGAGACCCAGTACTTC. The rearrangement uses TRBV10-3 and TRBJ2-5; D is tentatively TRBD1 or TRBD2 (5 bases each). Trimming cost V 5 bases and J 3 bases, with 10 bases left between them. Germline V lookup: CDR1 ENHRY, CDR2 SYGVKD. This CDR3 contains 13 residues.

This chain joins TRBV9 and TRBJ2-5, with TRBD1 matching 8 bases. Per the germline V gene, CDR1 is SGDLS and CDR2 is YYNGEE. J was trimmed by 1 base and V by 4 bases; bases with no gene match: 3. The CDR3 is 14 residues long. CDR3 sequence: CASSIGQGQETQYF. The CDR3 DNA reads as TGTGCCAGCAGCATAGGACAGGGCCAAGAGACCCAGTACTTC.

The rearrangement joins TRBV15 to TRBJ2-3; D is undetermined. V lost 3 bases, J lost 4 bases, and 11 bases lay in between. The CDR3 runs to 14 residues. Per germline, CDR1 LNHNV and CDR2 YYDKDF (reference sequence). The CDR3 DNA is TGTGCCACCAGCAGTGATCCCCCCCCAGATACGCAGTATTTT. It translates to CATSSDPPPDTQYF.

As concerns this clone: The same CDR3 is also encoded by other DNA sequences in this sample. This chain joins TRBV15 and TRBJ2-7; 7 positions match TRBD1. The CDR3 contains 14 residues. V trimming: 0 bases; J trimming: 6 bases; junction bases outside the gene matches: 5. CDR1 and CDR2 from the germline V gene are LNHNV and YYDKDF (reference sequence). CDR3: CATSRDRQGLEQYF. For the CDR3, the DNA is TGTGCCACCAGCAGAGACAGACAGGGTCTCGAGCAGTACTTC.

The chain employs TRBV6-1 and TRBJ2-7; the D is unclear. The germline V gene has CDR1 MNHNS and CDR2 SASEGT. V was trimmed by 0 bases and J by 3 bases, leaving 12 bases between them. The CDR3 is 15 residues long. DNA of the CDR3: TGTGCCAGCAGTGAAGCGCTTGGGAAAGGCTACGAGCAGTACTTC. Translation: CASSEALGKGYEQYF.

The chain combines TRBV23-1 with TRBJ2-3; TRBD1 agrees at 7 bases. TRBV23-1 is placed among ORFs of uncertain function. The CDR3 is 17 residues long. V shed 2 bases and J 1 base; nucleotides not matched to a gene: 9. CDR3 coding DNA: TGCGCCAGCAGTCAAGCAGTGAGGGGGCGCGGCACAGATACGCAGTATTTT. Translated: CASSQAVRGRGTDTQYF.